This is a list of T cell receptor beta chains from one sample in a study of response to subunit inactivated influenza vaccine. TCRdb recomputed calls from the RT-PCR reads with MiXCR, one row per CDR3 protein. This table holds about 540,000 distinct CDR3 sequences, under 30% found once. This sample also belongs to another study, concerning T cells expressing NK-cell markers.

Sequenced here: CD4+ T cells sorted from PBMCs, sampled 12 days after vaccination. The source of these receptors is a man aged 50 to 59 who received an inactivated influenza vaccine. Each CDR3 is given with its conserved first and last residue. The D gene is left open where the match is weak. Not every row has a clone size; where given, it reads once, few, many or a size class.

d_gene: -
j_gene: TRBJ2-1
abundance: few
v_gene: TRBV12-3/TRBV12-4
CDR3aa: CASTGRYNEQFF
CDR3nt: TGTGCCAGCACTGGACGGTACAATGAGCAGTTCTTC

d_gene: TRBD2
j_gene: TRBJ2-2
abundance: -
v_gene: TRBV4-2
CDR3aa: CASSQATSGTTTGELFF
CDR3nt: TGTGCCAGCAGCCAGGCGACTAGCGGGACTACCACCGGGGAGCTGTTTTTT

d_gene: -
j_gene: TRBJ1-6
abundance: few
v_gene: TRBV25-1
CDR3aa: CASSTRDNSPLHF
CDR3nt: TGTGCCAGCAGCACACGTGATAATTCACCCCTCCACTTT

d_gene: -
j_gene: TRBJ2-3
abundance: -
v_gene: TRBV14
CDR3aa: CASSQGGAWTDTQYF
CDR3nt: TGTGCCAGCAGCCAAGGTGGGGCATGGACAGATACGCAGTATTTT

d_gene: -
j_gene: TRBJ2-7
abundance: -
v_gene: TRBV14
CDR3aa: CASSQVGKGGEQYF
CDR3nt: TGTGCCAGCAGCCAAGTGGGTAAGGGGGGCGAGCAGTACTTC

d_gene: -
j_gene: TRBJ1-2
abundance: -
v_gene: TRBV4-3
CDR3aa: CASSHTGRSYGYTF
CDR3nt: TGCGCCAGCAGCCACACAGGTCGCTCCTATGGCTACACCTTC

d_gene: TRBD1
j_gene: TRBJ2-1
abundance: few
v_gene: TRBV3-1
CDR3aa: CASSQTGQVNEQFF
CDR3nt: TGTGCCAGCAGCCAAACTGGACAGGTCAATGAGCAGTTCTTC

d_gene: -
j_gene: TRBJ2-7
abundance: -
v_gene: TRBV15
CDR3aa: CATSRDFREQYF
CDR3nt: TGTGCCACCAGCAGAGATTTCCGGGAGCAGTACTTC

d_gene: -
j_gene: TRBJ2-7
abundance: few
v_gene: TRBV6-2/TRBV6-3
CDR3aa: CASTDPPYEQYF
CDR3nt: TGTGCCAGCACCGATCCTCCCTACGAGCAGTACTTC

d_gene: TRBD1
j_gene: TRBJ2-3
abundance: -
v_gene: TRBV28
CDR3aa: CASTTGGVGDTQYF
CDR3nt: TGTGCCAGCACCACAGGGGGCGTAGGGGATACGCAGTATTTT

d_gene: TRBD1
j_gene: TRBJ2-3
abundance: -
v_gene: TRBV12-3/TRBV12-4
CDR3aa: CASRIGQASTDTQYF
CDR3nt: TGTGCCAGCAGGATAGGACAGGCGAGCACAGATACGCAGTATTTT

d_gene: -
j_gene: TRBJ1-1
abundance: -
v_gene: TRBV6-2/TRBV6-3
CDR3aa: CAVGEMNTEAFF
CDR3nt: TGTGCCGTCGGGGAGATGAACACTGAAGCTTTCTTT

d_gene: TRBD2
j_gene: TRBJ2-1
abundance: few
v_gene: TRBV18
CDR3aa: CASSRTSGRINEQFF
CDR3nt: TGTGCCAGCTCGAGGACTAGCGGGAGAATCAATGAGCAGTTCTTC

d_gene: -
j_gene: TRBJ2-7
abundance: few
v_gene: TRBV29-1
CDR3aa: CSVALGSISYEQYF
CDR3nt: TGCAGCGTTGCTTTAGGGTCTATCTCCTACGAGCAGTACTTC

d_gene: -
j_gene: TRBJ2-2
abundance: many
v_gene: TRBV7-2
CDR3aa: CASSQSQGTGELFF
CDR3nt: TGTGCCAGCAGCCAAAGCCAGGGGACCGGGGAGCTGTTTTTT

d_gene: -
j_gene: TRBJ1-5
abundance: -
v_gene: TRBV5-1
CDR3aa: CASSLDGHSNQPQHF
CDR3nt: TGCGCCAGCAGCTTGGATGGGCATAGCAATCAGCCCCAGCATTTT

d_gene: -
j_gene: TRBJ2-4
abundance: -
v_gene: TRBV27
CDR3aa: CASSFDTNLAKNIQYF
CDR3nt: TGTGCCAGCAGTTTCGACACCAACCTAGCCAAAAACATTCAGTACTTC

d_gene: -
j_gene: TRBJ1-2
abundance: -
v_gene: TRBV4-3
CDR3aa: CASSQDVMAGPGYTF
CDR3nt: TGCGCCAGCAGCCAAGATGTTATGGCGGGGCCTGGCTACACCTTC

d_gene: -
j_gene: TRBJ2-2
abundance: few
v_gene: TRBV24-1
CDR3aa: CATSDFSGSNTGELFF
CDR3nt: TGTGCCACCAGTGATTTTTCAGGGTCGAACACCGGGGAGCTGTTTTTT

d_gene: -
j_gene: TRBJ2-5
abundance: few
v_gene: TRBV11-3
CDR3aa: CASSLFGGTQYF
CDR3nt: TGTGCCAGCAGCTTATTTGGAGGGACCCAGTACTTC

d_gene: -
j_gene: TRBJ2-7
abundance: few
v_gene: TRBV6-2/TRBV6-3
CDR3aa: CASSPGHLYEQYF
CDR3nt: TGTGCCAGCAGCCCAGGACACCTCTACGAGCAGTACTTC

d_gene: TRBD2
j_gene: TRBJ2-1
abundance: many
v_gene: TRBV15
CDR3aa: CATSKPLRGGTGSYNEQFF
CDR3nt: TGTGCCACCAGCAAACCCCTCCGGGGGGGAACGGGGTCCTACAATGAGCAGTTCTTC

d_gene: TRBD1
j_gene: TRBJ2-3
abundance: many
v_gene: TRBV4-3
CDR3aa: CASSQEAGGNTDTQYF
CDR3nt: TGCGCCAGCAGCCAAGAGGCAGGGGGCAACACAGATACGCAGTATTTT

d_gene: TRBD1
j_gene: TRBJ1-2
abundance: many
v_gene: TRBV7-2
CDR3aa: CASSLQGSYGYTF
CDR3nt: TGTGCCAGCAGCCTACAGGGGAGCTATGGCTACACCTTC

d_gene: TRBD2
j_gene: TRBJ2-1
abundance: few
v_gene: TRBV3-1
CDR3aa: CASSPGLASNNEQFF
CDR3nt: TGTGCCAGCAGCCCGGGACTAGCGTCAAACAATGAGCAGTTCTTC

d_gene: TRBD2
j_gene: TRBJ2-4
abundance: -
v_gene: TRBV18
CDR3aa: CASSRTSGSSLYIQYF
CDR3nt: TGTGCCAGCTCAAGGACTAGCGGGAGTTCGTTGTACATTCAGTACTTC

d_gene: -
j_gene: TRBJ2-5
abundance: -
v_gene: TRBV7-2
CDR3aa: CASIKAPVGRGQETQYF
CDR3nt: TGTGCCAGCATCAAAGCCCCGGTAGGGCGGGGCCAAGAGACCCAGTACTTC

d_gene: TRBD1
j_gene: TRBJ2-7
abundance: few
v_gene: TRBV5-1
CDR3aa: CASSSPDRAAYEQYF
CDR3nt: TGCGCCAGCAGCTCCCCCGACAGGGCGGCCTACGAGCAGTACTTC

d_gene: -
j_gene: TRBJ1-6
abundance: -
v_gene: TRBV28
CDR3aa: CASSLGGGLLHSPLHF
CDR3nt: TGTGCCAGCAGTTTAGGGGGGGGGCTGTTGCATTCACCCCTCCACTTT

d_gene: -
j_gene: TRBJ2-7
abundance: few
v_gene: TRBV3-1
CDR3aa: CASSPRDTFSYEQYF
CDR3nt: TGTGCCAGCAGCCCCCGGGACACGTTCTCCTACGAGCAGTACTTC

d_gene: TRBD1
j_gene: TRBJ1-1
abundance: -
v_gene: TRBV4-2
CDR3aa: CASSQTGGTGGVNTEAFF
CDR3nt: TGTGCCAGCAGCCAAACGGGGGGGACAGGGGGCGTAAACACTGAAGCTTTCTTT

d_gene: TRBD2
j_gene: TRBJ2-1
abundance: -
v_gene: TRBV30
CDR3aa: CACSLLAVYNEQFF
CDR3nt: TGTGCCTGCTCCCTGCTAGCGGTCTACAATGAGCAGTTCTTC

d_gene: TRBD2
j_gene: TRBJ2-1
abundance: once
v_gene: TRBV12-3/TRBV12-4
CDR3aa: CASSPWTSGGYYNEQFF
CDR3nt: TGTGCCAGCAGTCCCTGGACTAGCGGGGGATATTACAATGAGCAGTTCTTC

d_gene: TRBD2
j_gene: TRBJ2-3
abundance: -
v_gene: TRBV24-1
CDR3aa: CATSDPGLAVTDTQYF
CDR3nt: TGTGCCACCAGTGATCCCGGACTAGCGGTCACAGATACGCAGTATTTT

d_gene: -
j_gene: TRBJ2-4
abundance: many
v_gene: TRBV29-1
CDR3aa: CSVGGLAKNIQYF
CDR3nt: TGCAGCGTTGGAGGTCTAGCCAAAAACATTCAGTACTTC

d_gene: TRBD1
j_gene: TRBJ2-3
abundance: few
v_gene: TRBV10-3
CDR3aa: CAISGRGQEDTQYF
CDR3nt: TGTGCCATCAGTGGCAGGGGGCAAGAAGATACGCAGTATTTT

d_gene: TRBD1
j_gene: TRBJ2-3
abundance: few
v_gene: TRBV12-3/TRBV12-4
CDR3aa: CASSLRDRGRAQYF
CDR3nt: TGTGCCAGCAGTTTGAGGGACAGGGGGCGAGCGCAGTATTTT

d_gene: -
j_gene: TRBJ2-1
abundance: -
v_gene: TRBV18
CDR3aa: CASSPRRGPVDEQFF
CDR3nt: TGTGCCAGCTCACCACGCAGGGGACCCGTCGATGAGCAGTTCTTC

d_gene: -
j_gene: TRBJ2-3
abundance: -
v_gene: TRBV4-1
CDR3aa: CASSQDRSSAADTQYF
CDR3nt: TGCGCCAGCAGCCAAGACCGGTCCTCTGCTGCAGATACGCAGTATTTT

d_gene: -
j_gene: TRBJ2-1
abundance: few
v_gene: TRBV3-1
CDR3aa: CASSARSARENEQFF
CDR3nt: TGTGCCAGCAGCGCCCGCTCGGCCCGGGAAAATGAGCAGTTCTTC

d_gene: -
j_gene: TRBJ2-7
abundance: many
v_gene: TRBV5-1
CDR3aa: CASNRRAVNYYEQYF
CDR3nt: TGCGCCAGCAACCGACGCGCTGTGAATTACTACGAGCAGTACTTC

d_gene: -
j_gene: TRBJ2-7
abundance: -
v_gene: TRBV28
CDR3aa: CASSLPTVPYEQYF
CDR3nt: TGTGCCAGCAGCCTGCCCACAGTCCCCTACGAGCAGTACTTC

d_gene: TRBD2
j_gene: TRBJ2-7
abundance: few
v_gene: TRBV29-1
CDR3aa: CSVAGASGNVNYEQYF
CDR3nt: TGCAGCGTCGCGGGGGCTAGCGGGAACGTAAACTACGAGCAGTACTTC

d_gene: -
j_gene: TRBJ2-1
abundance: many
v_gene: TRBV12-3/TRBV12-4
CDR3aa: CASSFSSSAGATEQFF
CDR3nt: TGTGCCAGCAGTTTCTCCTCTAGCGCCGGGGCAACTGAGCAGTTCTTC

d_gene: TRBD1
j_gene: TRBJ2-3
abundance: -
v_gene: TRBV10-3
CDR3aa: CASRDRGRFDTQYF
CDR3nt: TGTGCCAGCCGGGACAGGGGGCGGTTTGATACGCAGTATTTT

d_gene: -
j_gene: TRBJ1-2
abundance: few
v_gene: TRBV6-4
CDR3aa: CASSDLPGGATGGGYTF
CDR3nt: TGTGCCAGCAGTGACTTGCCTGGAGGGGCGACCGGAGGTGGCTACACCTTC

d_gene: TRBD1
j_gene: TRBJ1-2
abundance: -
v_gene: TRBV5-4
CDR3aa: CASSPPGQGANGGYTF
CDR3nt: TGTGCCAGCAGCCCGCCAGGACAGGGGGCGAACGGGGGCTACACCTTC

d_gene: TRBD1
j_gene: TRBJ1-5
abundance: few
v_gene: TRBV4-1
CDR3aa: CASSQSGQGGNQPQHF
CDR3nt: TGCGCCAGCAGCCAGTCTGGACAGGGTGGCAATCAGCCCCAGCATTTT

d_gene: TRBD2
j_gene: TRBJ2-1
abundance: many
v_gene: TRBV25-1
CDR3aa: CASSGIHEQFF
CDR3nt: TGTGCCAGTAGCGGGATTCATGAGCAGTTCTTC

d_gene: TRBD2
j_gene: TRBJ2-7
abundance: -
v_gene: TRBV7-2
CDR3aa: CASSSPTSGRNEQYF
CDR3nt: TGTGCCAGCAGCTCCCCGACTAGCGGGAGAAACGAGCAGTACTTC

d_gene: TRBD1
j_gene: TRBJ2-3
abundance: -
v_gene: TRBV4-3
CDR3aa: CASSNGQGRTDTQYF
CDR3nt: TGCGCCAGCAGTAACGGACAGGGGCGCACAGATACGCAGTATTTT

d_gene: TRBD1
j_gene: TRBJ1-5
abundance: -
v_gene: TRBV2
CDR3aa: CASQGQAGQPQHF
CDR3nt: TGTGCCAGCCAAGGACAGGCTGGTCAGCCCCAGCATTTT

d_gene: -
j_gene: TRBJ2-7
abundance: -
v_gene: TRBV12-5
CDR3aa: CASGLVTARAPF
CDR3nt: TGTGCTAGTGGTTTGGTAACGGCCAGAGCCCCTTTC

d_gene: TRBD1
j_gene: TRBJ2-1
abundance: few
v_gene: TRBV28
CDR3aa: CASSAGQDNEQFF
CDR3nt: TGTGCCAGCAGTGCCGGACAGGACAATGAGCAGTTCTTC

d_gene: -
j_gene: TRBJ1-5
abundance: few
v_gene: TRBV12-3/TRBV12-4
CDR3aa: CASSPLRGVQHF
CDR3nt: TGTGCCAGCAGTCCCCTAAGGGGGGTACAGCATTTT